This TCR beta chain was captured by sequencing in a study of blood T cell repertoires in COVID-19. Study background: Sites in the United States, Italy and Spain provided acute and convalescent COVID-19 samples. The analysed material was cDNA or gDNA that came from T cells, B-cell-depleted T cells, or PBMCs.

Per the original methods: Estimates of nucleated cell counts were drawn from the amplification of reference gene primers. Sequenced by immunoSEQ multiplex PCR; TCRdb stores in-frame clones only, minus some. The DNA gave D and trimming, while V, J and clone size come from that table. This table holds 200,000 to 250,000 clones, around 85% found once. The clonotype was recovered from a woman younger than 45 who had recovered from COVID-19. Sequencing used peripheral blood.

The CDR3 sequence: CASSLALGLFREQYF. DNA for the CDR3: TGTGCCAGCAGTTTAGCCCTCGGACTCTTCCGCGAGCAGTACTTC. The J gene is TRBJ2-7, the V gene TRBV28; D may be TRBD2 (5 bases). Trimming cost V 2 bases and J 6 bases, with 17 bases left between them. The germline gives CDR1 MDHEN, CDR2 SYDVKM. The CDR3 covers 15 residues.